The clone carrying this TCR beta chain appeared a single time. What it binds is unknown. This specimen belongs to a study of blood T cells in healthy people across ages. A second roughly 6 to 11 cycle PCR used barcoded and J-beta primers. TCRdb ran MiXCR on the 5' RACE reads and lists one entry per CDR3 protein. The table includes about 1.4 million distinct CDR3 sequences, 45% to 70% detected once. The CDR3 length is 13 residues. CDR1 is SGHTA and CDR2 is FQGNSA in the germline V gene. V lost 1 base to trimming and J lost 10 bases, with 11 bases between them. PBMCs numbering at least 7 million were isolated per sample. Samples each had at least 5 micrograms of total RNA extracted. Study outcomes and limitations: When set beside aged donors, long-lived donors presented more naive CD4+ cells and higher diversity. Samples with more naive T cells showed higher observed beta diversity.

Material for sequencing was blood. J is TRBJ2-1 and V is TRBV7-2, with D possibly being TRBD2 (5 bases). The sequence came from a man in his late teens or twenties in good health. This chain's CDR3 is CASSLGSGREQFF. DNA for the CDR3: TGTGCCAGCAGCTTAGGGTCGGGAAGAGAGCAGTTCTTC. Variable domain in full (rest from reference TRBV7-2 and TRBJ2-1): GAGVSQSPSNKVTEKGKDVELRCDPISGHTALYWYRQSLGQGLEFLIYFQGNSAPDKSGLPSDRFSAERTGGSVSTLTIQRTQQEDSAVYLCASSLGSGREQFFGPGTRLTVL.